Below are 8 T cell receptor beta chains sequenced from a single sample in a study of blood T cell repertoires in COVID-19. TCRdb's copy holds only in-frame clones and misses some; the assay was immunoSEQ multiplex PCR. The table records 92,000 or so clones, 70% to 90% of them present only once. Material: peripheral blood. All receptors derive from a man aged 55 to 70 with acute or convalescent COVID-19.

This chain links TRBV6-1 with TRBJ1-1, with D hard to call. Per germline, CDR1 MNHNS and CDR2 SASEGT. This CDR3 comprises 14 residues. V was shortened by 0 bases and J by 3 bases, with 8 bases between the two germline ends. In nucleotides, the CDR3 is TGTGCCAGCAGTGAAGCGCGTTCGGACACTGAAGCTTTCTTT. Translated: CASSEARSDTEAFF.

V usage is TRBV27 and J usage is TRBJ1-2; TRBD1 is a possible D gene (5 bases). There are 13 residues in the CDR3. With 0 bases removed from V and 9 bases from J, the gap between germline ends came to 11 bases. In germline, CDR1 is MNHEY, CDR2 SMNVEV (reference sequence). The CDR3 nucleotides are TGTGCCAGCAGTTTATCTTCAGGGACTCGCTACACCTTC. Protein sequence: CASSLSSGTRYTF.

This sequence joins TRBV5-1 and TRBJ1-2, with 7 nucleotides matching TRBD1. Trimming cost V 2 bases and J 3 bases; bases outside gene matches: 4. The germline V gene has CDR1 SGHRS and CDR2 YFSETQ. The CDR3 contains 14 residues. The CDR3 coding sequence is TGCGCCAGCAGCTTAGGACAGGCCTACTATGGCTACACCTTC. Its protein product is CASSLGQAYYGYTF.

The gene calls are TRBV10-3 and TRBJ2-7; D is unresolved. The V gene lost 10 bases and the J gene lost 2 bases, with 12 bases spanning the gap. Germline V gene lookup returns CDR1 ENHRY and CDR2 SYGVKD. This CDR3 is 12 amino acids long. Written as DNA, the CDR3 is TGTGCCACCTCGAGTAGCACCTACGAGCAGTACTTC. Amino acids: CATSSSTYEQYF.

The CDR3 DNA sequence: TGTGCCAGCAGTTTACAAACTGACAGGGGCGGCTACACCTTC. Its translation is CASSLQTDRGGYTF. The rearrangement joins TRBV28 to TRBJ1-2, with 8 bases fitting TRBD1. V shed 2 bases, J shed 8 bases, and the junction held 7 bases outside the gene matches. The length of the CDR3 is 14 residues. Per the germline V gene, CDR1 is MDHEN and CDR2 is SYDVKM.

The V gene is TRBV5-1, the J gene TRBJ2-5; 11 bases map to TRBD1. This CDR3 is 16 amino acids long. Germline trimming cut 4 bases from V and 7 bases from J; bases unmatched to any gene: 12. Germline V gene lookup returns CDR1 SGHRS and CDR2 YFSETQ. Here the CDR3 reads CASSTRLEGTGGTQYF. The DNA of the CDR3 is TGCGCCAGCAGCACAAGACTAGAAGGGACAGGGGGGACCCAGTACTTC.

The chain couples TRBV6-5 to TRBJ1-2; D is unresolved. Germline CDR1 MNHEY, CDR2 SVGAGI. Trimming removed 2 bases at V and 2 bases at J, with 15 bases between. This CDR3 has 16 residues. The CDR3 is CASSYGQSYENYGYTF. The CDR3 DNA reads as TGTGCCAGCAGTTACGGGCAGTCGTATGAAAACTATGGCTACACCTTC.

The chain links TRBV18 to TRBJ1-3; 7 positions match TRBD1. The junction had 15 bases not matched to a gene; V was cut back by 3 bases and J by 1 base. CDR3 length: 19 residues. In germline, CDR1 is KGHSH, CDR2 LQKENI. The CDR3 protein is CASSPIEGAQAPSGNTIYF. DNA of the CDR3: TGTGCCAGCTCACCGATAGAGGGGGCGCAGGCTCCATCTGGAAACACCATATATTTT.